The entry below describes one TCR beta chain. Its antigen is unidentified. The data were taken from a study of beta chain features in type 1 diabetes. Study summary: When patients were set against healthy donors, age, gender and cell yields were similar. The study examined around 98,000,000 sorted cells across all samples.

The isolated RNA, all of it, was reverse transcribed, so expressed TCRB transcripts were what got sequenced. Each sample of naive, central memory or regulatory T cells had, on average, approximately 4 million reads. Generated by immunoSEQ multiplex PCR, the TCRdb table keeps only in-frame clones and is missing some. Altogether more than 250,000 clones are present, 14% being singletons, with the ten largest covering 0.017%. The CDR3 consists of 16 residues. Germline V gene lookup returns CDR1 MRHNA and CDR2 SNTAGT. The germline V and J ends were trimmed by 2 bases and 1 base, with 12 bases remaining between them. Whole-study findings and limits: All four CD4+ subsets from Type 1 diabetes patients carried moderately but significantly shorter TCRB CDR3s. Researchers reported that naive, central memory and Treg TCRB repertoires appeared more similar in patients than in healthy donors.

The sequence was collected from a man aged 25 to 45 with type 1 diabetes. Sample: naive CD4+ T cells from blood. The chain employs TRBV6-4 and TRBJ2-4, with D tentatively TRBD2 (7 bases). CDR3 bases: TGTGCCAGCAGTGACCTTGGGGGGGGCGCCAAAAACATTCAGTACTTC. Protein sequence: CASSDLGGGAKNIQYF.